This T cell receptor (beta chain) is drawn from a study of blood T cell repertoires in COVID-19. Background on the study: Acute and convalescent COVID-19 specimens originated in the United States, Italy and Spain. PBMCs, B-cell-depleted T cells, or T cells provided the cDNA or gDNA that made up the material.

Study processing details: Nucleated cell counts were estimated from reference gene primer amplification. Repertoires were generated with immunoSEQ multiplex PCR, while TCRdb's copy carries only in-frame clones and drops some. For V, J and clone size, that table is used; D and trimming come from the DNA. Among some 91,000 clones, 76% were seen once, and the ten largest hold roughly 6.6%. With 1 base clipped from V and 1 base from J, the junction kept 2 bases outside the gene matches. The length of the CDR3 is 15 residues. Germline CDR1 is LGHNA and CDR2 is YNFKEQ. The sequence derives from an older man with acute or convalescent COVID-19. Sequencing input: peripheral blood. The gene calls are TRBV4-2 and TRBJ1-1, with TRBD1 identical over 8 bases. CDR3 in amino acids: CASSQVDRGNTEAFF. CDR3 coding DNA: TGTGCCAGCAGCCAAGTTGACAGGGGGAACACTGAAGCTTTCTTT.